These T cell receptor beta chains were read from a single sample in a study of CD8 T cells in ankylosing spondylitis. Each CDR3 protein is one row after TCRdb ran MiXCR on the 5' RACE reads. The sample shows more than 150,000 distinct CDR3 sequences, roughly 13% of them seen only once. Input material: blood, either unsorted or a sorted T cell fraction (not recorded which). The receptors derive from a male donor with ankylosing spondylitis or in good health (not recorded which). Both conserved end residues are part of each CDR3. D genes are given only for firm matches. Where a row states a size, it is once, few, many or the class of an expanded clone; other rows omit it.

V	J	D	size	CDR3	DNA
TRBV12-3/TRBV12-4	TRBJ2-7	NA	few	CASSTPTGLYEQYF	TGTGCCAGCAGCACCCCGACAGGTCTGTACGAGCAGTACTTC
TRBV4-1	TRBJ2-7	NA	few	CASSPDWTSLYEQYF	TGCGCCAGCAGCCCTGACTGGACATCCCTCTACGAGCAGTACTTC
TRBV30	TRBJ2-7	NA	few	CAWRSGLLSSYEQYF	TGTGCCTGGAGGTCGGGACTCTTGAGCTCCTACGAGCAGTACTTC
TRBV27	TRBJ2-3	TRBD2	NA	CASSLSGSGIVWDTQYF	TGTGCCAGCAGTTTATCGGGTAGCGGGATTGTCTGGGATACGCAGTATTTT
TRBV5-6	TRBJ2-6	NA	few	CASSLWGAGANVLTF	TGTGCCAGCAGCTTGTGGGGTGCTGGGGCCAACGTCCTGACTTTC
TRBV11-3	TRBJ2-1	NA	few	CASSLDRIHEQFF	TGTGCCAGCAGCTTAGACAGAATCCATGAGCAGTTCTTC
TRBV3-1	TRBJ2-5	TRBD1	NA	CASTPTGQGQETQYF	TGTGCCAGCACCCCCACCGGACAGGGCCAAGAGACCCAGTACTTC
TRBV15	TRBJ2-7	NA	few	CATSGRGVSSYEQYF	TGTGCCACCAGTGGAAGGGGGGTTAGCTCCTACGAGCAGTACTTC
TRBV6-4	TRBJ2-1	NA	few	CASSVAGFSYNEQFF	TGTGCCAGCAGTGTGGCGGGCTTCTCCTACAATGAGCAGTTCTTC
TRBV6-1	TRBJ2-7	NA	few	CASSQLRHDPGEQYF	TGTGCCAGCAGTCAGTTGCGGCACGACCCGGGCGAGCAGTACTTC
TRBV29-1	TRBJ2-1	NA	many	CSVEGFYNEQFF	TGCAGCGTTGAGGGCTTCTACAATGAGCAGTTCTTC
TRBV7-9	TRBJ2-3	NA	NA	CASSPTGPSTDTQYF	TGTGCCAGCAGCCCTACAGGCCCCAGCACAGATACGCAGTATTTT
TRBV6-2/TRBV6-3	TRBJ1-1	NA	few	CASSYDQGRMNTEAFF	TGTGCCAGCAGTTACGACCAGGGGCGTATGAACACTGAAGCTTTCTTT
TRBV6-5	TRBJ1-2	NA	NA	CASGGAVDGYTF	TGTGCCAGCGGGGGGGCGGTTGATGGCTACACCTTC
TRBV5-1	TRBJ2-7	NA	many	CASSLKPPDEQYF	TGCGCCAGCAGCTTGAAGCCACCAGACGAGCAGTACTTC
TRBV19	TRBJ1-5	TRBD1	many	CARLRGLPQHF	TGTGCCAGGCTCAGGGGGTTACCCCAGCATTTT
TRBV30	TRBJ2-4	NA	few	CAWRSPDAKNIQYF	TGTGCCTGGAGATCGCCGGACGCCAAAAACATTCAGTACTTC
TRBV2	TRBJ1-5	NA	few	CASSQAGGNQPQHF	TGTGCCAGCAGTCAGGCGGGGGGCAATCAGCCCCAGCATTTT
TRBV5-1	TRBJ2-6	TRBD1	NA	CASSTTGAGANVLTF	TGCGCCAGCAGCACGACAGGGGCTGGGGCCAACGTCCTGACTTTC
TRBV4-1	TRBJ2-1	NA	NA	CASSQDSSVVGEQFF	TGCGCCAGCAGCCAAGATAGTTCGGTAGTAGGTGAGCAGTTCTTC
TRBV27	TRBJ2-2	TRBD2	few	CASSLSVAGAGAGELFF	TGTGCCAGCAGTTTATCGGTAGCGGGGGCAGGGGCCGGGGAGCTGTTTTTT
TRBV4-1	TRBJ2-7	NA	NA	CASSQAPGPLTEQYF	TGCGCCAGCAGCCAAGCTCCGGGCCCTTTAACCGAGCAGTACTTC
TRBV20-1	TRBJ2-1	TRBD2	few	CSATTSGGNNEQFF	TGCAGTGCCACGACTAGCGGGGGGAACAATGAGCAGTTCTTC
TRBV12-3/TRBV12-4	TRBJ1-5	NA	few	CASTNSGNQPQHF	TGTGCCAGCACCAACTCGGGGAATCAGCCCCAGCATTTT
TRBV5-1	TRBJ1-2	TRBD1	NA	CASSSLQGSNYGYTF	TGCGCCAGCAGCTCTTTACAGGGGTCGAACTATGGCTACACCTTC
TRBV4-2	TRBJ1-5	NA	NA	CASSRSRTQPQHF	TGTGCCAGCAGCCGATCGAGAACACAGCCCCAGCATTTT
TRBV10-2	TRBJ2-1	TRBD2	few	CASSAGLAGGPSYNEQFF	TGCGCCAGCAGCGCGGGACTAGCGGGAGGGCCCTCCTACAATGAGCAGTTCTTC
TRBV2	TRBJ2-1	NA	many	CASSLLSYDEQFF	TGTGCCAGCAGTTTACTCTCCTATGACGAGCAGTTCTTC
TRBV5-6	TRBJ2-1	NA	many	CASSLEVADTSYNEQFF	TGTGCCAGCAGCTTGGAGGTTGCAGACACCTCCTACAATGAGCAGTTCTTC
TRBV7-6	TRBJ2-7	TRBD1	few	CASSLAGTGVNEQYF	TGTGCCAGCAGCTTGGCCGGGACAGGGGTTAACGAGCAGTACTTC
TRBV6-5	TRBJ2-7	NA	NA	CASSYGGTNGEQYF	TGTGCCAGCAGTTACGGGGGGACGAACGGGGAGCAGTACTTC
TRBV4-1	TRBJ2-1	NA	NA	CASSQGPSYNEQFF	TGCGCCAGCAGCCAAGGACCCTCCTACAATGAGCAGTTCTTC
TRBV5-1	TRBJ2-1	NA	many	CASSLTTGLLYNEQFF	TGCGCCAGCAGCTTGACGACAGGACTTCTCTACAATGAGCAGTTCTTC
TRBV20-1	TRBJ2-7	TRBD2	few	CSATFGGGNEQYF	TGCAGTGCGACATTCGGCGGGGGAAACGAGCAGTACTTC
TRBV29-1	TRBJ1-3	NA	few	CSVEGAGNTIYF	TGCAGCGTTGAGGGGGCTGGAAACACCATATATTTT
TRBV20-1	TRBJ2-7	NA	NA	CSARALSSYEQYF	TGCAGTGCTAGAGCTCTGAGCTCCTACGAGCAGTACTTC
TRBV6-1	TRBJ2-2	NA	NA	CASLQNLGGRNGELFF	TGTGCCAGTCTACAGAATCTCGGGGGACGGAACGGGGAGCTGTTTTTT
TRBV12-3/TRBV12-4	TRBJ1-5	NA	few	CASRIKGSNQPQHF	TGTGCCAGCAGGATAAAGGGGAGCAATCAGCCCCAGCATTTT
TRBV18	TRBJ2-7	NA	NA	CASRNREGSYEQYF	TGTGCCAGCCGGAACAGGGAGGGATCCTACGAGCAGTACTTC
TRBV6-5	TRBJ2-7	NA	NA	CASSYLDRTYEQYF	TGTGCCAGCAGTTACCTCGACCGAACCTACGAGCAGTACTTC
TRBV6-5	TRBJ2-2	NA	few	CASTSGVGELFF	TGTGCCAGCACTTCCGGGGTTGGGGAGCTGTTTTTT
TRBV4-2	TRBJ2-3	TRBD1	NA	CASSHGTGGADTQYF	TGTGCCAGCAGCCATGGGACAGGGGGCGCAGATACGCAGTATTTT
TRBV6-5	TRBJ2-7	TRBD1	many	CASSSPGTGSYEQYF	TGTGCCAGCAGTTCCCCCGGGACAGGCTCCTACGAGCAGTACTTC
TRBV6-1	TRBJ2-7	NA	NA	CASSISSPSYEQYF	TGTGCCAGCAGCATATCCTCCCCCTCCTACGAGCAGTACTTC
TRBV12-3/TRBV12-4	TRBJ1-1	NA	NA	CASSGTGPLAFF	TGTGCCAGCAGTGGAACCGGGCCGCTAGCTTTCTTT
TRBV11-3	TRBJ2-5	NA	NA	CASSLAWGLETQYF	TGTGCCAGCAGCTTAGCCTGGGGCCTGGAGACCCAGTACTTC
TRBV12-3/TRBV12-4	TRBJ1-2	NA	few	CASIGPRYYGYTF	TGTGCCAGCATCGGCCCGAGGTACTATGGCTACACCTTC
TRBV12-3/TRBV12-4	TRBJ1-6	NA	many	CASSPVGGETPLHF	TGTGCCAGCAGTCCCGTGGGGGGAGAGACACCCCTCCACTTT
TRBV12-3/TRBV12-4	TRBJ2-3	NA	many	CASSPGKVSTDTQYF	TGTGCCAGCAGTCCTGGTAAGGTCAGCACAGATACGCAGTATTTT
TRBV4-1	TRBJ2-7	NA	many	CASSQVGQGYEQYF	TGCGCCAGCAGCCAAGTCGGGCAGGGCTACGAGCAGTACTTC
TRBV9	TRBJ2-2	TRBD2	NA	CASSVVGGRANTGELFF	TGTGCCAGCAGCGTGGTAGGAGGGAGGGCGAACACCGGGGAGCTGTTTTTT